This paragraph covers one T cell receptor beta chain sequence. The antigen remains undetermined. Second-dose schedules of about 4 or about 12 weeks were combined. The data were obtained in a study of T cell responses to AZD1222 COVID-19 vaccine. There are 13 residues in the CDR3. Germline values: CDR1 MNHEY, CDR2 SMNVEV (reference sequence). Trimming removed 2 bases from V and 7 bases from J, with 11 bases in between. Whole-study findings and limits: Mostly white British, mostly female donors; authors suggested clonal diversity may be underestimated. The study found Spike-specific TCR breadth and depth rose after two AZD1222 doses.

Data came from immunoSEQ multiplex PCR; TCRdb stores just in-frame clones and leaves some out. In the table there are roughly 140,000 clones, 90% of which are singletons. This sequence was found in an adult who received the AZD1222 COVID-19 vaccine. V is TRBV27 and J is TRBJ1-2; D is undetermined. Sequenced material: peripheral blood, taken 28 days after the second AZD1222 dose. CDR3 in DNA: TGTGCCAGCAGTTTAGGAGGGCCGGGTGGCTACACCTTC. Amino acid sequence: CASSLGGPGGYTF.